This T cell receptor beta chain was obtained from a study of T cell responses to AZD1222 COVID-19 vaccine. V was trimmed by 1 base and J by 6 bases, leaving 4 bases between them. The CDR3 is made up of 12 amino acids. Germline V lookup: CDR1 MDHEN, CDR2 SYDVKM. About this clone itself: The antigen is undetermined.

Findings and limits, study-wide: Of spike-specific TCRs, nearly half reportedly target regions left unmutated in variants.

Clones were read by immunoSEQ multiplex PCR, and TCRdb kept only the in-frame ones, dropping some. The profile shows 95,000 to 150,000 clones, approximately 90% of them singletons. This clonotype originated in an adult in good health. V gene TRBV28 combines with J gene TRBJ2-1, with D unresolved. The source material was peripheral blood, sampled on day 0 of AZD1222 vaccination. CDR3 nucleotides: TGTGCCAGCAGTTTATTGACCAATGAGCAGTTCTTC. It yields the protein CASSLLTNEQFF.